The 24 T cell receptor beta chains in this list originate from one sample, sequenced in a study of T cells after yellow fever vaccination. TCRdb analysed the 5' RACE reads with MiXCR anew, one entry per CDR3 protein. The sample has some 320,000 distinct CDR3 sequences; 8.7% are singletons. The sample in question was PBMCs, obtained on the day of the first yellow fever vaccination. The receptor set was obtained from a man between 18 and 29 years old who received the YFV17D yellow fever vaccine.

This clonotype was seen ten or more times. The V and J genes are TRBV18 and TRBJ2-4, with D possibly TRBD2 on 5 matching bases. The CDR3 has 14 amino acids. Germline loops: CDR1 KGHSH, CDR2 LQKENI. Between the trimmed V and J ends, which lost 3 bases and 3 bases, there was a span of 9 bases. In nucleotides, the CDR3 is TGTGCCAGCTCACCCGAGGGTGTCAAAAACATTCAGTACTTC. It yields the protein CASSPEGVKNIQYF.

V gene TRBV11-2 combines with J gene TRBJ2-5; D gene uncertain. The CDR3 has 14 amino acids. Germline V CDR1 and CDR2: SGHAT, FQNNGV. Trimming took 0 bases from V and 10 from J, leaving 15 bases between them. The CDR3 region has the DNA TGTGCCAGCAGCTTAGAGCAAACATCATGGGACCAGTACTTC. Its protein is CASSLEQTSWDQYF.

This clonotype was seen ten or more times. The rearrangement links TRBV27 to TRBJ1-4; a weak D match, TRBD1 (6 bases). Germline CDR1 reads MNHEY; CDR2 reads SMNVEV (reference sequence). Trimming left V 7 bases short and J 4 bases short, with 13 bases between. There are 14 residues in the CDR3. CDR3 residues: CASKLGHHNEKLFF. As DNA, the CDR3 is TGTGCCAGCAAGTTGGGACACCATAATGAAAAACTGTTTTTT.

This clonotype was observed many times. The chain's CDR3 is CAISDKGDYEQYV. The CDR3 DNA reads TGTGCCATCAGTGATAAAGGGGACTACGAGCAGTACGTC. The J gene is TRBJ2-7, the V gene TRBV10-3, with D perhaps matching TRBD1 (5 bases). This CDR3 comprises 13 residues. V lost 3 bases and J lost 3, with 9 bases in between. The germline CDR1 and CDR2 sequences are ENHRY and SYGVKD.

This clonotype came up a few times. V is TRBV28 and J is TRBJ2-7; tentatively, D is TRBD2 (6 bases). This CDR3 is 14 amino acids long. Trimming shortened V by 5 bases and J by 0 bases, and 11 bases separated the two germline ends. Germline V gene sequence: CDR1 MDHEN, CDR2 SYDVKM. The CDR3 DNA is TGTGCCAGCAGTCCGGAGACTAGCTCCTACGAGCAGTACGTC. It codes for CASSPETSSYEQYV.

The V call is TRBV20-1, the J call TRBJ2-2; D not resolved. CDR1 and CDR2 (germline): DFQATT, SNEGSKA (reference sequence). The CDR3 is 16 amino acids. Trimming pared 5 bases from V and 3 bases from J, leaving 19 bases between. The CDR3 protein is CSASRTALGDTGELFF. In nucleotides, the CDR3 is TGCAGTGCTTCGCGGACCGCCCTTGGGGACACCGGGGAGCTGTTTTTT.

The V gene is TRBV9, the J gene TRBJ1-5; 8 bases line up with TRBD1. The germline CDR1 and CDR2 sequences are SGDLS and YYNGEE. With V trimmed by 3 bases and J by 7 bases, 6 bases remained unmatched. The CDR3 spans 14 residues. The DNA of the CDR3 is TGTGCCAGCAGCGCGGACAGGGTGGAGCAGCCCCAGCATTTT. This sequence encodes CASSADRVEQPQHF.

This clonotype was recorded many times. The J gene is TRBJ2-5, the V gene TRBV6-1, with 8 bases matching TRBD1. The CDR3 consists of 14 residues. Germline CDR1 and CDR2: MNHNS and SASEGT. Trimming cost V 3 bases and J 0 bases; bases outside gene matches: 0. This CDR3 is CASSEDRDQETQYF. As DNA, the CDR3 is TGTGCCAGCAGTGAGGACAGGGACCAAGAGACCCAGTACTTC.

In this sample, this clonotype turned up many times. The rearrangement links TRBV5-1 to TRBJ2-1; 8 bases match TRBD1. The V and J ends lost 4 bases and 10 bases, in that order; junction bases with no gene match: 7. This CDR3 has 13 residues. Germline V lookup: CDR1 SGHRS, CDR2 YFSETQ. As DNA, the CDR3 is TGCGCCAGCAGCCCGGACAGGGTTCGGGAGCAGTTCTTC. Translating it yields CASSPDRVREQFF. Based on the CDR3 plus reference TRBV5-1 and TRBJ2-1, the full variable domain is KAGVTQTPRYLIKTRGQQVTLSCSPISGHRSVSWYQQTPGQGLQFLFEYFSETQRNKGNFPGRFSGRQFSNSRSEMNVSTLELGDSALYLCASSPDRVREQFFGPGTRLTVL.

This rearrangement joins TRBV19 to TRBJ2-2; D not certain. V was clipped by 6 bases and J by 4 bases, with 12 bases between them. The CDR3 loop spans 14 amino acids. CDR1 and CDR2 (germline): LNHDA, SQIVND (reference sequence). The CDR3 bases are TGTGCCAGTAGGATCCGTGGTGGCACCGGGGAGCTGTTTTTT. Translated: CASRIRGGTGELFF.

In this sample, this clonotype turned up a few times. The chain couples TRBV20-1 to TRBJ1-1, with D perhaps matching TRBD1 (5 bases). The germline V gene encodes CDR1 DFQATT and CDR2 SNEGSKA (reference sequence). Trimming removed 6 bases at V and 11 bases at J, with 22 bases between. The CDR3 spans 13 residues. Here the CDR3 DNA reads TGCAGTGCGACGACAGTTAGTTTTTATGAGGCTTTCTTT. Translated: CSATTVSFYEAFF.

This clonotype was seen more than once but under ten times. CDR3 loop: CASSSGRGIEETQYF. CDR3 coding DNA: TGTGCCAGCAGCTCAGGGCGGGGGATCGAAGAGACCCAGTACTTC. This chain links TRBV7-9 with TRBJ2-5; the match to TRBD2 covers 7 bases. CDR3 length: 15 amino acids. Germline V gene data show CDR1 as SEHNR and CDR2 as FQNEAQ (reference sequence). J lost 3 bases, V lost 4 bases, and 8 bases had no gene match. Using reference TRBV7-9 and TRBJ2-5 for the parts outside the CDR3, the full variable domain is DTGVSQNPRHKITKRGQNVTFRCDPISEHNRLYWYRQTLGQGPEFLTYFQNEAQLEKSRLLSDRFSAERPKGSFSTLEIQRTEQGDSAMYLCASSSGRGIEETQYFGPGTRLLVL.

The sample holds many counts of this clonotype. The chain links TRBV19 to TRBJ1-2; D is perhaps TRBD1 (6 bases). Germline V CDR1 and CDR2: LNHDA, SQIVND (reference sequence). This CDR3 is 16 amino acids long. Deletions cut 5 bases from V and 1 base from J, with 17 bases between. CDR3 in amino acids: CASSSRTGTYNYGYTF. CDR3 bases: TGTGCCAGTAGTTCTCGAACAGGGACCTATAACTATGGCTACACCTTC.

The CDR3 protein is CASSLSHSVYYGYTF. CDR3 DNA: TGTGCCAGCAGTTTATCCCACAGCGTATACTATGGCTACACCTTC. The rearrangement links TRBV12-3 or TRBV12-4 to TRBJ1-2; D remains unclear. Trimming stripped 2 bases from V and 3 bases from J, with 13 bases between. This CDR3 comprises 15 residues.

The rearrangement links TRBV7-9 to TRBJ1-1; 9 nucleotides align to TRBD1. Trimming at V came to 3 bases and at J to 10 bases, leaving 12 bases not matched to a gene. The CDR3 sequence is 15 residues long. Germline V lookup: CDR1 SEHNR, CDR2 FQNEAQ (reference sequence). The CDR3 here is CASSFHRGRFLGAFF. The CDR3 DNA is TGTGCCAGCAGCTTCCACAGGGGGCGATTTCTAGGAGCTTTCTTT.

This clonotype has a handful of counts. The chain links TRBV6-1 to TRBJ2-1; perhaps TRBD2 as D (6 bases). The germline CDR1 and CDR2 sequences are MNHNS and SASEGT. V was cut by 6 bases and J by 5 bases, with 20 bases left in between. The CDR3 runs 16 residues. The CDR3 DNA is TGTGCCAGCAGCCCCGGGAGCGCCCAGGGTAACAATGAGCAGTTCTTC. This encodes CASSPGSAQGNNEQFF.

The J gene is TRBJ1-2, the V gene TRBV12-3 or TRBV12-4; TRBD1 matches at 8 bases. The CDR3 contains 13 residues. V trimming: 8 bases; J trimming: 8 bases; junction bases outside the gene matches: 10. The CDR3 coding sequence is TGTGCCAGCGCCCCGGGGACAGGATACGGCTACACCTTC. This gives the protein CASAPGTGYGYTF.

Comments on this clonotype: One end of the junction does not line up with germline, which may come from a read error. This chain joins TRBV10-3 and TRBJ2-3; the match to TRBD1 covers 9 bases. The CDR3 totals 14 residues. Germline V gene data show CDR1 as ENHRY and CDR2 as SYGVKD. The CDR3 loop is CATEAGQGRDTLYF. The CDR3 region has the DNA TGTGCCACCGAAGCGGGACAGGGTAGAGATACGCTGTATTTT.

This clonotype was seen more than once but under ten times. The V and J genes are TRBV12-3 or TRBV12-4 and TRBJ2-5; 9 bases map to TRBD1. CDR3 size: 15 residues. After removal of 3 bases from V and 4 bases from J, the junction contained 6 bases not matched to a gene. DNA of the CDR3: TGTGCCAGCAGTTTGTATAACAGGGGGCTAGAGACCCAGTACTTC. It encodes CASSLYNRGLETQYF.

The sample holds a few counts of this clonotype. V is TRBV27 and J is TRBJ2-1; perhaps TRBD1 as D (6 bases). There are 15 residues in the CDR3. Trimming stripped 7 bases from V and 2 bases from J, with 15 bases between. Looked up from germline, CDR1 is MNHEY and CDR2 is SMNVEV (reference sequence). CDR3 coding DNA: TGTGCCAGCAAGAGAATTGGGGGCCCCTACAATGAGCAGTTCTTC. This sequence encodes CASKRIGGPYNEQFF.

This clonotype has a count of ten or more. The genes are TRBV29-1 and TRBJ2-1; weak D call: TRBD2 (5 bases). The V gene lost 2 bases and the J gene lost 0 bases, with 8 bases spanning the gap. Looked up from germline, CDR1 is SQVTM and CDR2 is ANQGSEA. The CDR3 totals 14 residues. CDR3 bases: TGCAGCGTTGAAAGAGGGTTCTCCTACAATGAGCAGTTCTTC. Translated, it gives CSVERGFSYNEQFF.

This clonotype was seen only a few times. CDR3 sequence reads: CAIGGNQETQYF. CDR3 in DNA: TGTGCCATAGGCGGGAACCAAGAGACCCAGTACTTC. The V call is TRBV10-3, the J call TRBJ2-5; a weak D match, TRBD2 (6 bases). This CDR3 is built from 12 residues. The V gene's germline CDR1 is ENHRY and CDR2 SYGVKD. V dropped 9 bases and J dropped 0 bases, with 8 bases sitting between them.

The gene calls are TRBV19 and TRBJ2-2; no clear D. Germline values: CDR1 LNHDA, CDR2 SQIVND (reference sequence). The CDR3 contains 14 residues. V lost 0 bases and J lost 6, with 8 bases in between. This CDR3 is CASSIESLAGELFF. For the CDR3, the DNA is TGTGCCAGTAGTATAGAATCGTTGGCCGGGGAGCTGTTTTTT.

This clonotype was found a few times. V usage is TRBV11-2 and J usage is TRBJ2-1; 9 positions agree with TRBD2. The CDR3 totals 16 residues. The germline gives CDR1 SGHAT, CDR2 FQNNGV. Trimming at V came to 5 bases and at J to 7 bases, leaving 12 bases not matched to a gene. CDR3 protein: CASSPSGGPLWNEQFF. The CDR3 DNA reads TGTGCCAGCAGCCCCAGCGGGGGGCCCCTCTGGAATGAGCAGTTCTTC.